The clone carrying this TCR beta chain was picked up one time. The antigen remains undetermined. This sample stems from a study of cytomegalovirus exposure and HLA in healthy donors. Study-wide findings and caveats: Cytomegalovirus status, reportedly, was diagnosed with high specificity and sensitivity by the classifier. Compared with the roughly 700-donor mean, an Asian-associated ancestry cluster reportedly had fewer N-insertions, according to a later analysis.

With 60 Vbeta and 13 Jbeta primers, the PCR was carried out. Using immunoSEQ multiplex PCR, the repertoire was profiled, and TCRdb retains in-frame clones only, with some absent. The sample lists 80,000 or so clones; around 78% were seen once. Per germline, CDR1 LNHDA and CDR2 SQIVND (reference sequence). J lost 2 bases, V lost 3 bases, and 3 bases had no gene match. CDR3 length equals 16 residues. V gene TRBV19 combines with J gene TRBJ2-2; 10 bases line up with TRBD2. This TCR was sampled from a man aged 40-55 years in good health and CMV-seronegative. Sequences were obtained from PBMCs. This CDR3 reads CASSIGLAVNTGELFF. DNA of the CDR3: TGTGCCAGTAGTATCGGACTAGCGGTAAACACCGGGGAGCTGTTTTTT.